Listed here is a single T cell receptor beta chain. Generated by immunoSEQ multiplex PCR, the TCRdb table keeps only in-frame clones and is missing some. The sample lists approximately 250,000 clones, 84% occurring once. These data come from a study of blood T cell repertoires in COVID-19. About the study: Sample material is recorded as cDNA or gDNA derived from T cells, B-cell-depleted T cells, or PBMCs.

This CDR3 has 13 amino acids. V lost 5 bases and J lost 5, with 12 bases in between. The germline gives CDR1 SNHLY, CDR2 FYNNEI. Sequenced sample: peripheral blood. This TCR was recovered from a human donor in a cohort sampled during active COVID-19. The V gene is TRBV2, the J gene TRBJ2-5; possible D gene TRBD1, 5 bases. In nucleotides, the CDR3 is TGTGCCAGCAGTCAGACAGCTGCGGAGACCCAGTACTTC. It specifies CASSQTAAETQYF.